This TCR beta chain was recovered during a study of blood T cells in healthy people across ages. The overall study: About one barcoded beta molecule per two T cells was the capture yield of template switching. General study findings and limits: Getting older went along with TCR beta diversity per million T cells dropping roughly linearly.

CDR3 length: 15 residues. V was pared by 3 bases and J by 7 bases, with 13 bases of the junction left unmatched. The V gene's germline CDR1 is SGDLS and CDR2 YYNGEE. This clonotype has only a few counts. The antigen remains unidentified. A second PCR of roughly 7 to 11 cycles used a sample-barcoded 5' primer and a J-beta primer mix. TCRdb processed the 5' RACE reads anew with MiXCR; each CDR3 protein has one entry. There are approximately 690,000 distinct CDR3 sequences in the sample; roughly 43% occur only once, and about 32% lies in the top ten. The sequenced sample was blood. The chain carries TRBV9 and TRBJ2-7; 7 bases agree with TRBD2. This receptor was identified in a man of 80 years or more in good health. CDR3 loop: CASSAQGEGLREQYF. Written as DNA, the CDR3 is TGTGCCAGCAGCGCCCAAGGGGAGGGCCTCAGGGAGCAGTACTTC.